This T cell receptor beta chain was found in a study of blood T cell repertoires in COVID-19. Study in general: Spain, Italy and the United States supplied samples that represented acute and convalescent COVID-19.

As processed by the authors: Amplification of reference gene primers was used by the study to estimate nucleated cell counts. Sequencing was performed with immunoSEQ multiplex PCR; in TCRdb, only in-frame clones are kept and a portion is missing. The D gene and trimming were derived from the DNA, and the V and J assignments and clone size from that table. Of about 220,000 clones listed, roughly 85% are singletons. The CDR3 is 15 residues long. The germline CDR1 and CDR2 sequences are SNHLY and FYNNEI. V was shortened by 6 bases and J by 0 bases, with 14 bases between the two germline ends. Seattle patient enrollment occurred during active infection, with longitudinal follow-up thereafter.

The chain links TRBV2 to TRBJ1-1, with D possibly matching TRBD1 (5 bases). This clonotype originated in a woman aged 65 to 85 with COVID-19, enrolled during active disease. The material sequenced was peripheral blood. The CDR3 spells CASRPRQYMNTEAFF. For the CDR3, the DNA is TGTGCCAGCAGACCTAGACAGTATATGAACACTGAAGCTTTCTTT.